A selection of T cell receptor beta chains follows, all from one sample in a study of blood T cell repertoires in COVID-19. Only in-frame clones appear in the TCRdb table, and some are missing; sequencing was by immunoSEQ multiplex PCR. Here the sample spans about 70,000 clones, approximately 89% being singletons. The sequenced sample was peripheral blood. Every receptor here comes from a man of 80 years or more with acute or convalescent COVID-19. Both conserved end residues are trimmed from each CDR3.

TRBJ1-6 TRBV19 ASSISGGTGNSPLH
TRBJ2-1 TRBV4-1 ASSQAGTGNHEQF
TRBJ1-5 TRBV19 ASSGGSQPQH
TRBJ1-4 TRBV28 ASSQQGHNEKLF
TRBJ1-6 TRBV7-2 ASSLVPGQIH
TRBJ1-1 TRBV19 ASSILRGPNTEAF
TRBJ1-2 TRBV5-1 ASSSQGYGAGYT
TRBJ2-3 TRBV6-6 ASSLGRGGGTDTQY
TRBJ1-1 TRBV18 ASSPRGGTEAF
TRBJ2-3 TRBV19 ASSLSPGADTQY
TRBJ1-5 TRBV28 ASSSSGTGYQPQH
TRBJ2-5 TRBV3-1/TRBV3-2 ASSRGDRQETQY
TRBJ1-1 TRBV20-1 SASRNTEAF
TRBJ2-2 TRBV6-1 ASSEIPGLAVNTGELF
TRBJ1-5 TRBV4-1 ASSRDNNQPQH
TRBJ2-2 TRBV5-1 ASNGDGYTGELF
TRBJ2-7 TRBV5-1 ASSLTGGQPYEQY
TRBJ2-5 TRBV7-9 ASSLSITGGSEETQY
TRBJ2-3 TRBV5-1 ASSLGIVGADTQY
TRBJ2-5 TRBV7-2 ASSFPPQGTQY
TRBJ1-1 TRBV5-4 ASSLAGAGTEAF
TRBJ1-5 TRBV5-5 ASSLQGDQPQH
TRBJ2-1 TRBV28 ASITGQHNEQF
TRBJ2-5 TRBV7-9 ASSLTSGQETQY
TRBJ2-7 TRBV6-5 ASLTGQGAGEQY
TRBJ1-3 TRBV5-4 ASSLSLGGGNTIY
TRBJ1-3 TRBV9 ASSASTGTGNTIY
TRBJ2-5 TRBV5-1 ASSLILQGAQETQY
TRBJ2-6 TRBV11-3 ASSSGTGTIGGANVLT
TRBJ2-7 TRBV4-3 ASSQGLSGGVSYEQY
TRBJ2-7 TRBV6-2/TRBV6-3 ASSYSTPSGGSEQY
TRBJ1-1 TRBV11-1 ASSLESGVNTEAF
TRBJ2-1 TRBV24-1 ATSDTTGNGWYEQF
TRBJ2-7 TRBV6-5 ASSGLAGGYEQY
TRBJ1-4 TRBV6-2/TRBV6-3 ASSYEIGGILKLF
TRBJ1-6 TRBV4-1 ASADPGQGIISSPLH
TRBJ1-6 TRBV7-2 ASSSDSNSPLH
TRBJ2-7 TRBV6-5 ASSTGTQDNEQY
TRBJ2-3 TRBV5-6 ASSRRRTSTDTQY
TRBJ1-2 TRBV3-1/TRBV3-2 ASSQGSGQGLFNYGYT
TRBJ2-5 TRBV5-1 ASSRLGDSQETQY
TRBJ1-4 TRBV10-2 ASSSQGGGEKLF
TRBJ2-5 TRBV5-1 ASSSLPGSVETQY
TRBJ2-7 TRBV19 ASSTGTGVIEQY
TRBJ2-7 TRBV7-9 ASTQGGGYEQY
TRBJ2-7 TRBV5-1 ASSLTGTGGGLSEYEQY
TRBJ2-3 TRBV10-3 AIRSGGVDTQY
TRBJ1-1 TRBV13 ASSLEAGGTEAF
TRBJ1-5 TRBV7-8 ASSPLGGNQPQH
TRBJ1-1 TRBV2 ASRDRENTEAF
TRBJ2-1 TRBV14 ASSQPGTGYNEQF
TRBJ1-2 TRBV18 ASSPGTERDYGYT
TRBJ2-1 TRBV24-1 ATSDNDRPSSYNEQF
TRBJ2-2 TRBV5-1 ASSSPGTGFTGELF
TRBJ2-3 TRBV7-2 ASGRVGGSTDTQY